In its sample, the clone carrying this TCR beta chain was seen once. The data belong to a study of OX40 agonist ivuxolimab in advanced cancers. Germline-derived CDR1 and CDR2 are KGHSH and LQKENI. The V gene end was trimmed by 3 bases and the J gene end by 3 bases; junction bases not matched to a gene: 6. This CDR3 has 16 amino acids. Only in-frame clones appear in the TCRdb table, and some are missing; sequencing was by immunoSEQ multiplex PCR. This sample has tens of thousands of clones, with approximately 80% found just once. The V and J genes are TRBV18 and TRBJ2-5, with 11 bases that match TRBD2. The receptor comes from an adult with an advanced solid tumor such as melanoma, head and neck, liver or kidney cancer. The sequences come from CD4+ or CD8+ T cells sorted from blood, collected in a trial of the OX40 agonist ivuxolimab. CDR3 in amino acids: CASSPFSLAGEETQYF. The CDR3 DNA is TGTGCCAGCTCACCGTTCTCACTAGCGGGGGAAGAGACCCAGTACTTC.